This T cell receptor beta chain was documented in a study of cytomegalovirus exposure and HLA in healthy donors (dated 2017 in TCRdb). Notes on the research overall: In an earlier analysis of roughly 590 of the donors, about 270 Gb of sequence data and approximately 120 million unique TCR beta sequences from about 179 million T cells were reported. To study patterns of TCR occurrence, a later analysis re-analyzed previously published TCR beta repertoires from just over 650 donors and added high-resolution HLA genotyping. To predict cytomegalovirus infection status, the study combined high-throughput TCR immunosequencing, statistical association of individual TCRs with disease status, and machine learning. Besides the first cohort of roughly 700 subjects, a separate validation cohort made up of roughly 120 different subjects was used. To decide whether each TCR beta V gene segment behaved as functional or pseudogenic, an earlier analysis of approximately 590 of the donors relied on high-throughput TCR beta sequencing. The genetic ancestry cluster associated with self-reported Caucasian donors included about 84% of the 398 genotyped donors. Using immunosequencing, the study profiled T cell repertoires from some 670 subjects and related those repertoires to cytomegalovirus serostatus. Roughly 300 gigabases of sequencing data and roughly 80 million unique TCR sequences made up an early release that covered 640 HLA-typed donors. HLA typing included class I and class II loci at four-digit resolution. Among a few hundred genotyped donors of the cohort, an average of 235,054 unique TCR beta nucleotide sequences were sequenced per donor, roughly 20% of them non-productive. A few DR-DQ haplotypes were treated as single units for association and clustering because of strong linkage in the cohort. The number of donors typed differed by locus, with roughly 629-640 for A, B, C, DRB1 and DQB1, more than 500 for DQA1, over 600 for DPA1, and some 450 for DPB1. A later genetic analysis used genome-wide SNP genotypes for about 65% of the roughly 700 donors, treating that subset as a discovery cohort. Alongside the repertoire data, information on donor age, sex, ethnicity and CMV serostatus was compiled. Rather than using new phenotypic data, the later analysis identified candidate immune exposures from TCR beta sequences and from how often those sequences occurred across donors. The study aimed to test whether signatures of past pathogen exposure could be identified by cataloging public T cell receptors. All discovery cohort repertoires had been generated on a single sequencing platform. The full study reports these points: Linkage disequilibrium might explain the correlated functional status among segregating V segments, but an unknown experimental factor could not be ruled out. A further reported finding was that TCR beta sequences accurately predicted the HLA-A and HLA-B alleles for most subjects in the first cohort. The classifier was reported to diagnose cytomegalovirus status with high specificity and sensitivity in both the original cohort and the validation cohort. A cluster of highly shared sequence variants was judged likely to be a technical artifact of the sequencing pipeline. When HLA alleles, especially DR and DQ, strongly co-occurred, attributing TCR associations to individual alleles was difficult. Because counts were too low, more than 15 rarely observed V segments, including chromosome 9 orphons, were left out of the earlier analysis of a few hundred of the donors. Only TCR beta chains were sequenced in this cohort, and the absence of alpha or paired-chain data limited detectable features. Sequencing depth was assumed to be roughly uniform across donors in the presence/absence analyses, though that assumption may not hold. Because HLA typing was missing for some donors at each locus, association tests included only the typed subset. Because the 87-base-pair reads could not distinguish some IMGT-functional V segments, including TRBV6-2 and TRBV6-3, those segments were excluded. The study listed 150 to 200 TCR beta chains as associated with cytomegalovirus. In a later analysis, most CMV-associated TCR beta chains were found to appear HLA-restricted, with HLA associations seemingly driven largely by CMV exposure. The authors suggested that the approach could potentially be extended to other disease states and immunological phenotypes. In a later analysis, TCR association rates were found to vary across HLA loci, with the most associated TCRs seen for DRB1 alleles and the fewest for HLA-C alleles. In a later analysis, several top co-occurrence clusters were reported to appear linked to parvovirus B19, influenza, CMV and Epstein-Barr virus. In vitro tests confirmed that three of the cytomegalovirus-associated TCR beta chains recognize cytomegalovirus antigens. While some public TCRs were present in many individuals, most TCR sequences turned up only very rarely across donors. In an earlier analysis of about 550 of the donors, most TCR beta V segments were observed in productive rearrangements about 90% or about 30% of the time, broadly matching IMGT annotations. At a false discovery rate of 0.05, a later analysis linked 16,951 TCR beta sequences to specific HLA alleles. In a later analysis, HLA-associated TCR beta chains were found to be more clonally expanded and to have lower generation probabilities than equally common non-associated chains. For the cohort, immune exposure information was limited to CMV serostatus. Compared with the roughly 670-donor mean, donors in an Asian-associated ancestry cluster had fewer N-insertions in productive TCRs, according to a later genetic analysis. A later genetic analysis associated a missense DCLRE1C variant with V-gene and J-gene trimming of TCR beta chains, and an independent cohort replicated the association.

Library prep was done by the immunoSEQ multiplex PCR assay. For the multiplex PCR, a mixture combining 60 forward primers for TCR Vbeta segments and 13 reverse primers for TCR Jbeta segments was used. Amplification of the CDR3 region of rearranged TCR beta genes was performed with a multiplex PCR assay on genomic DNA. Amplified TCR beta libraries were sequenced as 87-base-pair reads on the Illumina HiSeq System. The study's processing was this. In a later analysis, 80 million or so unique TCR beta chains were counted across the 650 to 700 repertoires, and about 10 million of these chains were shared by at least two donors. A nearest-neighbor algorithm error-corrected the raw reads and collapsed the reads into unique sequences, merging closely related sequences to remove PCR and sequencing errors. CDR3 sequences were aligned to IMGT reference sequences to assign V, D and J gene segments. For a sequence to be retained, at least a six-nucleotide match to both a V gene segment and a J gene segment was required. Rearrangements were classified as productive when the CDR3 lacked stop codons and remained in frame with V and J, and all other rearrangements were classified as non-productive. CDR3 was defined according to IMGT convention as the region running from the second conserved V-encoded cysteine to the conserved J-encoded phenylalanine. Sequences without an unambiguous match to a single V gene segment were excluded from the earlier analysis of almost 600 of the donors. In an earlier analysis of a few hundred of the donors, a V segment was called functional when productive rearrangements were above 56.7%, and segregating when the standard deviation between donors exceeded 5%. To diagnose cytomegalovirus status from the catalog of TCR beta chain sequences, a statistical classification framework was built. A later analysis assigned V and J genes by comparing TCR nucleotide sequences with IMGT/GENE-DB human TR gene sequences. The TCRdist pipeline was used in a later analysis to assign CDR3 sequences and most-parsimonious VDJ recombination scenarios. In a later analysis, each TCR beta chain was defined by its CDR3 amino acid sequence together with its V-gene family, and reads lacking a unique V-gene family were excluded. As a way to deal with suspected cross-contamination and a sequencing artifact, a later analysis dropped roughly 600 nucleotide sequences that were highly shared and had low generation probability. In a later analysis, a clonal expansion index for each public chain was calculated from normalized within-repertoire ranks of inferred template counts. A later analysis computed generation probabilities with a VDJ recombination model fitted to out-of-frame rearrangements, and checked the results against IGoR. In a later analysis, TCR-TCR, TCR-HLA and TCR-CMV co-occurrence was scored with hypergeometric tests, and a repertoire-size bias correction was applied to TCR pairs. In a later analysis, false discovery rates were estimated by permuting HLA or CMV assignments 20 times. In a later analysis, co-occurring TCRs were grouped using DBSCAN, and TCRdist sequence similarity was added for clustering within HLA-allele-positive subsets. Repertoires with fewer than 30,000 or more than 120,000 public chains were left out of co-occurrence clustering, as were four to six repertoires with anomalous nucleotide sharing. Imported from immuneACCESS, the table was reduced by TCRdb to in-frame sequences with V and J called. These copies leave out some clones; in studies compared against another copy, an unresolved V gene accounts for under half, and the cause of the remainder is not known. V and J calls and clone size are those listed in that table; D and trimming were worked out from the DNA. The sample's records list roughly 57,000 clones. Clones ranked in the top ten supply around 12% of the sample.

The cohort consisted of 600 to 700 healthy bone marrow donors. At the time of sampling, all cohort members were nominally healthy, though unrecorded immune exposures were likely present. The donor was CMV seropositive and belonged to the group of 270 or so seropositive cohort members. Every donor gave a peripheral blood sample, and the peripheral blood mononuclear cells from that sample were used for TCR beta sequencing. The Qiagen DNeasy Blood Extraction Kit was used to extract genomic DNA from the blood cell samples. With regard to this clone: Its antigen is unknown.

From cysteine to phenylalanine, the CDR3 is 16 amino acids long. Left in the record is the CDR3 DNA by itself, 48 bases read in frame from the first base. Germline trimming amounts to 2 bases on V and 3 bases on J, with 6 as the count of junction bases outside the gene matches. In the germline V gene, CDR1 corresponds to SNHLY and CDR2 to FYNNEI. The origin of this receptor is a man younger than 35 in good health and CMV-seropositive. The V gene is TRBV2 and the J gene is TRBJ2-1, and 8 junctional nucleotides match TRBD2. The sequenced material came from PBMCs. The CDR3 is CASSETKLADYNEQFF. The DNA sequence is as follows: TGTGCCAGCAGTGAAACAAAACTAGCGGACTACAATGAGCAGTTCTTC.